This TCR beta chain derives from a study of radiotherapy plus CTLA-4 blockade in lung cancer. Produced via immunoSEQ multiplex PCR; TCRdb's table is partial and in-frame only. This sample yields about 98,000 clones, of which approximately 78% are seen a single time; 3.4% belongs to the top ten. The sample in question was peripheral blood, obtained from a patient treated with radiotherapy plus ipilimumab. The sequence came from a human donor with non-small cell lung cancer who had a partial response to radiotherapy plus ipilimumab.

DNA of the CDR3: TGTGCCACCAGCAGAGCCCATGGGACAGGGAGGGAGACCCAGTACTTC. Translated: CATSRAHGTGRETQYF. The chain recombines TRBV15 with TRBJ2-5; 9 bases agree with TRBD1. The V segment lost 1 base and the J segment 5 bases; nucleotides outside the gene matches: 8. The CDR3 sequence is 16 residues long. The germline V gene encodes CDR1 LNHNV and CDR2 YYDKDF (reference sequence).